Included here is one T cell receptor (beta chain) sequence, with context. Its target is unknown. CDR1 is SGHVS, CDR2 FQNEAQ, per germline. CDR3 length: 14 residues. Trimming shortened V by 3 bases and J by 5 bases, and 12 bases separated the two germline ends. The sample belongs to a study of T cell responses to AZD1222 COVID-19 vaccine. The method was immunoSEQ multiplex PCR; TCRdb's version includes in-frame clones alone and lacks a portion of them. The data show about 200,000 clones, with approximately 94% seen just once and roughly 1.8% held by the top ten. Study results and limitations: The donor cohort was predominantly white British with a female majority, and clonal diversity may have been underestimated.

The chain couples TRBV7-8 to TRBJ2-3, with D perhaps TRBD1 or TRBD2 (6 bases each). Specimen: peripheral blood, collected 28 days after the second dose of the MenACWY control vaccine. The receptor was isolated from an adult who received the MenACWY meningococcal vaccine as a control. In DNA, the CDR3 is TGTGCCAGCAGCTTTGCTCGGGGGCAAGATACGCAGTATTTT. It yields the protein CASSFARGQDTQYF.